The rows below give T cell receptor beta chains drawn from one sample of a study of early T cells in non-severe SARS-CoV-2 infection. TCRdb re-called the 5' RACE reads through MiXCR, storing one row per CDR3 protein. The sample contains 65,000 to 80,000 distinct CDR3 sequences, roughly 13% of which appear only once. The specimen sequenced was whole blood. These receptors were obtained from an adult who was a healthcare worker with PCR-confirmed SARS-CoV-2 infection or an uninfected control (not recorded which). CDR3s leave out the opening cysteine and the closing phenylalanine or tryptophan. D genes are given only for firm matches.

v_gene,d_gene,CDR3aa
TRBV28,TRBD1,ASSQTGWTYGYT
TRBV25-1,-,ASSENGGTNEKLF
TRBV7-9,-,ASSPRQGLSYT
TRBV19,TRBD1,ASSGTGGQPQH
TRBV7-9,TRBD1,ASSLVRDRTSTDTQY
TRBV28,-,ASSGTIFTQY
TRBV12-3/TRBV12-4,-,ASSLGGQKIIQY
TRBV20-1,-,SASGLRSNQPQH
TRBV6-5,TRBD1,ASSLDQTDRKAF
TRBV18,TRBD1,ASSPGQVEIYGYT
TRBV10-2,-,ASSDYGKTQY
TRBV3-1,-,ASSSLGRGDYGYT